The next 17 T cell receptor beta chains were all read from a single sample in a study of blood T cell repertoires in COVID-19. The assay was immunoSEQ multiplex PCR, and TCRdb's table has in-frame clones only and misses some. The table shows about 150,000 clones, with more than 75% occurring only once. Sequencing input: peripheral blood. Every receptor here comes from a man aged 65 to 85 with acute or convalescent COVID-19.

The chain uses TRBV13 and TRBJ2-7, with unresolved D. The V end was cut by 1 base, the J end by 2 bases, with 9 bases between. Germline CDR1 reads PRHDT; CDR2 reads FYEKMQ (reference sequence). The CDR3 sequence is 14 residues long. CDR3 bases: TGTGCCAGCAGCTTAGAAAACAGAGCCTACGAGCAGTACTTC. It specifies CASSLENRAYEQYF.

This chain joins TRBV24-1 and TRBJ2-5; TRBD1 might be the D (5 bases). CDR1 is KGHDR and CDR2 is SFDVKD in the germline V gene. V lost 6 bases to trimming and J lost 1 base, with 8 bases between them. The CDR3 loop spans 13 amino acids. The CDR3 loop reads CATSRGSQETQYF. For the CDR3, the DNA is TGTGCCACCAGTAGGGGCTCCCAAGAGACCCAGTACTTC.

This clone was seen a handful of times. Other DNA sequences in the sample encode the same CDR3. The CDR3 here is CASSYGGGNTIYF. CDR3 DNA sequence: TGTGCCAGCAGTTACGGGGGCGGAAACACCATATATTTT. The V and J genes are TRBV6-5 and TRBJ1-3; D perhaps matches TRBD1 (6 bases). Germline CDR1 reads MNHEY; CDR2 reads SVGAGI. Trimming removed 2 bases from V and 4 bases from J, with 6 bases in between. CDR3 length: 13 amino acids.

The V and J genes are TRBV7-4 and TRBJ2-7, with 9 bases lining up with TRBD2. The CDR3 is 18 residues long. Germline CDR1 SGHVT, CDR2 SQSDAQ. V was pared by 2 bases and J by 0 bases, with 11 bases of the junction left unmatched. The CDR3 DNA reads TGTGCCAGCAGCTTATACCCCGCGGGAGGGTCGATCTCCTACGAGCAGTACTTC. Its translation: CASSLYPAGGSISYEQYF.

V gene TRBV5-1 combines with J gene TRBJ2-1; a weak D match, TRBD2 (5 bases). V lost 3 bases and J lost 5, with 9 bases in between. Germline-derived CDR1 and CDR2 are SGHRS and YFSETQ. The CDR3 contains 13 residues. CDR3 in amino acids: CASSWTRNNEQFF. CDR3 DNA: TGCGCCAGCAGCTGGACTCGTAACAATGAGCAGTTCTTC.

The table lists this clone with a few counts. The V gene is TRBV5-6, the J gene TRBJ1-2; D is ambiguous. The CDR3 extends over 15 amino acids. V lost 4 bases, J lost 4 bases, and 17 bases lay in between. The germline V gene has CDR1 SGHDT and CDR2 YYEEEE. CDR3 DNA: TGTGCCAGCAGCCAACTCGTGGACGGAGGCTATGGCTACACCTTC. It is translated as CASSQLVDGGYGYTF.

The V gene is TRBV28, the J gene TRBJ2-3; D possibly corresponds to TRBD2 (5 bases). The CDR3 totals 13 residues. In germline, CDR1 is MDHEN, CDR2 SYDVKM. V was pared by 8 bases and J by 2 bases, with 11 bases between. The CDR3 sequence is CASGGVNTDTQYF. CDR3 bases: TGTGCCAGCGGAGGAGTGAACACAGATACGCAGTATTTT.

The V call is TRBV3-1 (or the pseudogene TRBV3-2), the J call TRBJ2-1; maybe TRBD1 (5 bases). The CDR3 is made up of 16 amino acids. Germline CDR1 LGHDT, CDR2 YNNKEL (reference sequence). V gave up 3 bases and J gave up 0 bases, with 12 bases separating them. The CDR3 protein is CASSHEQVISYNEQFF. Here the CDR3 DNA reads TGTGCCAGCAGCCATGAACAGGTTATCTCCTACAATGAGCAGTTCTTC.

This chain connects TRBV2 to TRBJ2-3; 7 bases are shared with TRBD2. V lost 5 bases, J lost 3 bases, and 14 bases stayed unmatched. The CDR3 covers 17 residues. From germline, CDR1 is SNHLY and CDR2 FYNNEI. This chain's CDR3 is CASSSDFGLAATDTQYF. The CDR3 nucleotides are TGTGCCAGCAGTTCTGACTTCGGGCTAGCGGCAACAGATACGCAGTATTTT.

This chain's CDR3 is CASSPSGTSGGEQYF. CDR3 coding DNA: TGTGCCAGCAGCCCCTCAGGGACTAGCGGAGGTGAGCAGTACTTC. This chain links TRBV5-4 with TRBJ2-7; TRBD2 aligns across 11 bases. CDR3 size: 15 residues. Trimming cost V 4 bases and J 7 bases; bases outside gene matches: 10. Looked up from germline, CDR1 is SGHNT and CDR2 is YYREEE (reference sequence).

This clone was seen more than once but under ten times. The chain employs TRBV27 and TRBJ2-1; TRBD2 agrees at 15 bases. The J segment lost 4 bases and the V segment lost 5 bases, leaving 21 bases of the junction unmatched. This CDR3 comprises 22 residues. Per the germline V gene, CDR1 is MNHEY and CDR2 is SMNVEV (reference sequence). CDR3 coding DNA: TGTGCCAGCAGTCCGCGGACTAGCGGGAGGGCCGACTCCCCGTACAAGTACAATGAGCAGTTCTTC. Its protein product is CASSPRTSGRADSPYKYNEQFF.

This chain links TRBV5-5 with TRBJ1-1; D call uncertain. This CDR3 is built from 15 residues. Germline V lookup: CDR1 SGHKS, CDR2 YYEKEE (reference sequence). Trimming took off 0 bases at V and 4 bases at J, with 13 bases between the two ends. The CDR3 nucleotides are TGTGCCAGCAGCTTGGCAACGGGTAGGTTCACTGAAGCTTTCTTT. Protein: CASSLATGRFTEAFF.

This clone has only a few counts. This rearrangement joins TRBV7-9 to TRBJ1-2, with 9 bases fitting TRBD1. Germline CDR1 is SEHNR and CDR2 is FQNEAQ (reference sequence). Germline trimming cut 5 bases from V and 8 bases from J; bases unmatched to any gene: 9. The CDR3 consists of 14 residues. CDR3 DNA: TGTGCCAGCAGCCTTCCCTCGACAGGGGGAGGCTACACCTTC. Translated, it gives CASSLPSTGGGYTF.

Regarding this clone: This CDR3 is also generated by other DNA sequences in the sample. V is TRBV24-1 and J is TRBJ2-1; the D is unclear. The V gene's germline CDR1 is KGHDR and CDR2 SFDVKD. The CDR3 covers 12 residues. Between the trimmed V and J ends, which lost 4 bases and 5 bases, there was a span of 5 bases. CDR3: CATSDPNNEQFF. CDR3 DNA sequence: TGTGCCACCAGTGACCCAAACAATGAGCAGTTCTTC.

CDR3 DNA: TGTGCCAGCTCACCCCGTTGGACAGGGGACCATGAGCAGTTCTTC. It encodes CASSPRWTGDHEQFF. This sequence joins TRBV18 and TRBJ2-1; 9 nucleotides align to TRBD1. Germline-derived CDR1 and CDR2 are KGHSH and LQKENI. This CDR3 is 15 amino acids long. V lost 3 bases and J lost 8; bases outside the gene matches: 8.

This clone is a singleton in its sample. V and J are TRBV28 and TRBJ1-5; the D gene is possibly TRBD1 (5 bases). CDR3 size: 16 residues. Deletions cut 10 bases from V and 0 bases from J, with 19 bases between. The germline gives CDR1 MDHEN, CDR2 SYDVKM. In DNA form, the CDR3 reads TGTGCCATCGCCGAGGCAGGAGGGGTTAGCAATCAGCCCCAGCATTTT. Translation gives CAIAEAGGVSNQPQHF.

The CDR3 loop is CATSTGDLPTHEQYF. The CDR3 bases are TGTGCCACCAGCACGGGGGACCTACCCACCCACGAGCAGTACTTC. The chain is built from TRBV15 and TRBJ2-7; possibly TRBD2 for D (6 bases). In germline, CDR1 is LNHNV, CDR2 YYDKDF (reference sequence). The CDR3 runs to 15 residues. Trimming removed 4 bases from V and 5 bases from J, with 18 bases in between.